This T cell receptor beta chain comes out of a study of Ad26.COV2.S vaccination and SARS-CoV-2 variants. Turning to the study itself: Donor had been placed in the Ad26.COV2.S arm of the COV1001 trial. Study conclusions and caveats: Once vaccination had occurred, spike-specific CD8+ and CD4+ T cell responses reportedly showed substantial breadth. People given the vaccine had a wider spike-specific TCR breadth than placebo recipients did.

V lost 5 bases and J lost 5; bases outside the gene matches: 10. The CDR3 is 16 amino acids. Per the germline V gene, CDR1 is SGHTA and CDR2 is FQGNSA. Treatment in this sample: roughly 20 received Ad26.COV2.S at low or high dose, single or two shots; 5 received placebo; per-sample allocation not given. All samples were drawn on day 63, counting from the first vaccine or placebo injection. Its platform was an Ad26 vector, and its expressed antigen was Wuhan-strain SARS-CoV-2 spike. Comment on this clone: Its antigen is unidentified.

Sequencing was performed with immunoSEQ multiplex PCR; in TCRdb, only in-frame clones are kept and a portion is missing. The data contain hundreds of thousands of clones, 89% of them singletons. This chain uses TRBV7-2 with TRBJ1-5; 9 nucleotides agree with TRBD1. This sequence was found in a person aged 18-65 years who received the Ad26.COV2.S COVID-19 vaccine or a placebo. Sequences were derived from peripheral blood, sampled in a trial of Ad26.COV2.S vaccine versus placebo. CDR3 DNA sequence: TGTGCCAGCAGCCCAGTTCCGGGACAGGGCTATCAGCCCCAGCATTTT. Its protein is CASSPVPGQGYQPQHF. The full variable domain, its missing parts supplied by reference TRBV7-2 and TRBJ1-5, is GAGVSQSPSNKVTEKGKDVELRCDPISGHTALYWYRQSLGQGLEFLIYFQGNSAPDKSGLPSDRFSAERTGGSVSTLTIQRTQQEDSAVYLCASSPVPGQGYQPQHFGDGTRLSIL.